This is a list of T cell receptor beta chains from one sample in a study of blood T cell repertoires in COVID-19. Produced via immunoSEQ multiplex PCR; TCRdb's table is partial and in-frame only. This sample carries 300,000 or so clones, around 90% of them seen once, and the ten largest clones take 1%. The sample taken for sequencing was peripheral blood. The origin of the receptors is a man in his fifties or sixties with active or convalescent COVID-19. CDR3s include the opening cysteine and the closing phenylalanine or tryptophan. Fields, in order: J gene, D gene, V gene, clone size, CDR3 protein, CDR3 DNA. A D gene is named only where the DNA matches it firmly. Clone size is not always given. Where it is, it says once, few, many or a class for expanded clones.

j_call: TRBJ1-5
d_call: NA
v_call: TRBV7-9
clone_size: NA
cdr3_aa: CASSPPGGHQPQHF
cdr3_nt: TGTGCCAGCAGCCCGCCCGGAGGGCATCAGCCCCAGCATTTT

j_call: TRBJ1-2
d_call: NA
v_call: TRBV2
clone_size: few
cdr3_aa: CASSEGEDLGKTF
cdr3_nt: TGTGCCAGCAGTGAAGGGGAGGATCTGGGGAAGACCTTC

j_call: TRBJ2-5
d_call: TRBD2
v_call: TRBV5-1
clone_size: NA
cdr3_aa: CASSLGLAGLIQETQYF
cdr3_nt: TGCGCCAGCAGCTTGGGACTAGCGGGCCTAATACAAGAGACCCAGTACTTC

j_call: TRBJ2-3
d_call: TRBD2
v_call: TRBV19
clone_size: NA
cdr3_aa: CASSVGLEDTQYF
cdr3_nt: TGTGCCAGTAGTGTGGGACTAGAGGATACGCAGTATTTT

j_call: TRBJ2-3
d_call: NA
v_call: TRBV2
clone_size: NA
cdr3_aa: CAGRPGTQAGDTQYF
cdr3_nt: TGTGCCGGGAGGCCCGGGACCCAGGCCGGAGATACGCAGTATTTT

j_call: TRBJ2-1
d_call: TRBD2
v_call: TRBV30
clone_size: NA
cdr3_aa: CAWSRTSGSSYNEQFF
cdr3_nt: TGTGCCTGGAGTCGGACTAGCGGGAGCTCCTACAATGAGCAGTTCTTC

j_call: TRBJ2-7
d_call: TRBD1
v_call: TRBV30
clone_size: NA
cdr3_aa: CAWGQASYEQYF
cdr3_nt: TGTGCCTGGGGACAGGCTTCCTACGAGCAGTACTTC

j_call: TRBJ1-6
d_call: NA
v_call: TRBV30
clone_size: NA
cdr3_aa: CAWDADSLYNSPLHF
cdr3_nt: TGTGCCTGGGACGCGGACAGTTTATATAATTCACCCCTCCACTTT

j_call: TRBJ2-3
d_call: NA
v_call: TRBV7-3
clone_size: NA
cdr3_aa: CASSSSGRSSTDTQYF
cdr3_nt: TGTGCCAGCAGCTCCTCGGGTAGATCAAGCACAGATACGCAGTATTTT

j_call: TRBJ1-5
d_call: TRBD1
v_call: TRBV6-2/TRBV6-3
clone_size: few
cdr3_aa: CASSYFPPRGLNSNQPQHF
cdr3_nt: TGTGCCAGCAGTTACTTTCCTCCCAGGGGGCTCAATAGCAATCAGCCCCAGCATTTT

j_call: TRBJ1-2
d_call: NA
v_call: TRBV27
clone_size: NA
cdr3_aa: CASSLSAEGSGGYTF
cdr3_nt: TGTGCCAGCAGTTTATCGGCAGAGGGGAGCGGGGGCTACACCTTC

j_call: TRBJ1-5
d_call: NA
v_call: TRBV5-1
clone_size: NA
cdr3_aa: CASSLAGRGNQPQHF
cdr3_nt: TGCGCCAGCAGCTTGGCGGGCAGGGGCAATCAGCCCCAGCATTTT

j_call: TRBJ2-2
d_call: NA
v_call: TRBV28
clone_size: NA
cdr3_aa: CASVVSNTGELFF
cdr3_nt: TGTGCCAGCGTCGTCTCGAACACCGGGGAGCTGTTTTTT

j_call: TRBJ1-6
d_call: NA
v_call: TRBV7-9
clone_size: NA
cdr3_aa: CASSLGGDSPLHF
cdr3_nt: TGTGCCAGCAGCCTGGGGGGAGATTCACCCCTCCACTTT

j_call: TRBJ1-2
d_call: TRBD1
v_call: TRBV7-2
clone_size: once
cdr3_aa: CASSFQGGTGTYGYTF
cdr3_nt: TGTGCCAGCAGCTTCCAGGGGGGGACAGGGACCTATGGCTACACCTTC

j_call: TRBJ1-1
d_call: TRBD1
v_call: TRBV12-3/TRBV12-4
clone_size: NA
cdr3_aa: CASAGTANTEAFF
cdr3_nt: TGTGCCAGCGCCGGGACAGCGAACACTGAAGCTTTCTTT

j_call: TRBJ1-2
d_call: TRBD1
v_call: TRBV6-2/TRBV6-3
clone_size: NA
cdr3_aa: CASSVTGGDGYTF
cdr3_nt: TGTGCCAGCAGTGTGACAGGGGGCGATGGCTACACCTTC

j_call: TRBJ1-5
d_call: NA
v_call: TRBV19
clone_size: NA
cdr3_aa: CASSIRDTNRNQPQHF
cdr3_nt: TGTGCCAGTAGTATTAGGGACACTAATCGCAATCAGCCCCAGCATTTT

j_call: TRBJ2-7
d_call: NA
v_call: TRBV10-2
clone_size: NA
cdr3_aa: CASKQGPRYEQYF
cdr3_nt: TGCGCCAGCAAACAGGGTCCCCGCTACGAGCAGTACTTC

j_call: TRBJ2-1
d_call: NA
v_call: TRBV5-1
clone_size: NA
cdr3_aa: CASSLEVQSYNEQFF
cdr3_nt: TGCGCCAGCAGCTTGGAAGTACAATCCTACAATGAGCAGTTCTTC

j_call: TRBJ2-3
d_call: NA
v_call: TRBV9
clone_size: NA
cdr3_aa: CASSVGAAITDTQYF
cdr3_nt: TGTGCCAGCAGCGTAGGGGCAGCCATCACAGATACGCAGTATTTT

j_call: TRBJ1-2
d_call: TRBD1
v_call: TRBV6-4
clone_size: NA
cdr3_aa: CASSRSGTGGESGYTF
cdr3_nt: TGTGCCAGCAGTCGATCCGGGACAGGGGGCGAGAGTGGCTACACCTTC

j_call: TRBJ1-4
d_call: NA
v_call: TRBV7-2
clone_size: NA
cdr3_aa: CASSPGGGNEKLFF
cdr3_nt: TGTGCCAGCAGCCCCGGGGGAGGCAATGAAAAACTGTTTTTT

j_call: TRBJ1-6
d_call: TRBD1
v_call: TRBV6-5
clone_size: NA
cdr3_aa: CASSYTGQGDSPLHF
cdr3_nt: TGTGCCAGCAGTTACACGGGACAGGGCGATTCACCCCTCCACTTT

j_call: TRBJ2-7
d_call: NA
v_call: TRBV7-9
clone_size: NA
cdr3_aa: CASSLEGRGYEQYF
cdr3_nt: TGTGCCAGCAGCTTGGAGGGCAGAGGCTACGAGCAGTACTTC

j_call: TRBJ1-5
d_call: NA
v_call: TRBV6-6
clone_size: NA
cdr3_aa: CASSSTTGNQPQHF
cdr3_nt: TGTGCCAGCAGTAGTACCACAGGGAATCAGCCCCAGCATTTT

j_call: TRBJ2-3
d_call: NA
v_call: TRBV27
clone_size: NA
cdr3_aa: CASTDRFPDTQYF
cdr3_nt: TGTGCCAGCACCGATAGATTCCCAGATACGCAGTATTTT

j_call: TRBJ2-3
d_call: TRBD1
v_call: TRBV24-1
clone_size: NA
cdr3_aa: CATSESQGTDTQYF
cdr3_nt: TGTGCCACCAGTGAATCACAGGGGACAGATACGCAGTATTTT

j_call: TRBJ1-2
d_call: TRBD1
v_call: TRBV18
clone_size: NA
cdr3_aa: CASSQDRDDGYTF
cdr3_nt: TGTGCCAGCTCACAAGACAGGGACGATGGCTACACCTTC

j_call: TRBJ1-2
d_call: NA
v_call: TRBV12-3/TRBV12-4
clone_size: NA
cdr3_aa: CASSFRGGYGYTF
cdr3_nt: TGTGCCAGCAGTTTTCGAGGGGGCTATGGCTACACCTTC

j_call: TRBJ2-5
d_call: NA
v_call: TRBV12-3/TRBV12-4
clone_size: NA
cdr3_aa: CASSSRGETQYF
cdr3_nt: TGTGCCAGCAGTTCCAGGGGAGAGACCCAGTACTTC

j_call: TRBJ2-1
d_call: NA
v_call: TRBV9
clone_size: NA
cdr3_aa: CASSVAAGHYNEQFF
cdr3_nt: TGTGCCAGCAGCGTAGCAGCGGGACATTACAATGAGCAGTTCTTC

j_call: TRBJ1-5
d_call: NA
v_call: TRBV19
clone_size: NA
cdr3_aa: CASRPKQGRAQPQHF
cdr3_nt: TGTGCCAGTAGACCCAAACAGGGTAGGGCTCAGCCCCAGCATTTT

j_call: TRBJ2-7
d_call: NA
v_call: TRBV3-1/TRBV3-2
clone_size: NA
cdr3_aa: CASSPSSGVKYF
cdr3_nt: TGTGCCAGCAGCCCCTCATCGGGGGTCAAGTACTTC

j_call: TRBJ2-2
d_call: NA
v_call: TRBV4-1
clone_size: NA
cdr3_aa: CASSLRSGGELFF
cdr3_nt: TGCGCCAGCAGCCTACGCAGTGGCGGGGAGCTGTTTTTT

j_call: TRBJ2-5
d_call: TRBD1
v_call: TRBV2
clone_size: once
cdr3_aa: CASNEDGQGQETQYF
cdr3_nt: TGTGCCAGCAACGAAGACGGACAGGGACAAGAGACCCAGTACTTC

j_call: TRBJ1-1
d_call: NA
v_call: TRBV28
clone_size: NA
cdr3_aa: CASSRGSMNTEAFF
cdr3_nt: TGTGCCAGCAGTCGGGGGTCGATGAACACTGAAGCTTTCTTT

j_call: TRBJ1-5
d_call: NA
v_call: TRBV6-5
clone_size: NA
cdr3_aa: CATHRGVGNQPQHF
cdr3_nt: TGTGCCACCCACCGGGGGGTGGGCAATCAGCCCCAGCATTTT

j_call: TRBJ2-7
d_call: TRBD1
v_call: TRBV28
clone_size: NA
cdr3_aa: CASSLGGTGAYEQYF
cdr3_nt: TGTGCCAGCAGTTTAGGCGGGACAGGAGCCTACGAGCAGTACTTC

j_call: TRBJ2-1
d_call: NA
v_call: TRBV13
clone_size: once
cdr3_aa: CASSHGEYNEQFF
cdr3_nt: TGTGCCAGCAGCCATGGGGAGTACAATGAGCAGTTCTTC

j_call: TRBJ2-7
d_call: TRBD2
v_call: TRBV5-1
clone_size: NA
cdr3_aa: CASSFLAGNEQYF
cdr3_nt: TGCGCCAGCAGCTTTCTAGCGGGGAACGAGCAGTACTTC

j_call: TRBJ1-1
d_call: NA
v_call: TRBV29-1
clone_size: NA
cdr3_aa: CSVATGRGTEAFF
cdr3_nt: TGCAGCGTTGCAACAGGGAGAGGAACTGAAGCTTTCTTT

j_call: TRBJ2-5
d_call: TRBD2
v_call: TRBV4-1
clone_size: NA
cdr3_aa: CASSQATSGGTPRETQYF
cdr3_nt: TGCGCCAGCAGCCAAGCAACTAGCGGGGGGACACCCCGAGAGACCCAGTACTTC

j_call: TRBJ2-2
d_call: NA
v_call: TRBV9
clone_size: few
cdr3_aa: CASSVRGEGTGELFF
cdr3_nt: TGTGCCAGCAGCGTTAGGGGCGAAGGCACCGGGGAGCTGTTTTTT

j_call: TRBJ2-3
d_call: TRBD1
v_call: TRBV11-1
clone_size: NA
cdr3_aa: CASSLYTGGNTDTQYF
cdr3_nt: TGTGCCAGCAGCTTATACACAGGGGGAAACACAGATACGCAGTATTTT